Listed below are T cell receptor beta chains from one sample, sequenced in a study of blood T cells in healthy people across ages. TCRdb passed the 5' RACE reads through MiXCR, listing each CDR3 protein once. Among under 2,000,000 distinct CDR3 sequences listed, roughly 52% were seen once. Sequencing was done on a sample of blood. Receptors were obtained from a woman aged 40 to 50 in good health. Each CDR3 is given with its conserved first and last residue. The size field is filled for only some rows; it gives once, few, many or a size class.

J gene | clone size | V gene | CDR3 protein
TRBJ2-3 | NA | TRBV6-6 | CASSSGDRSIADTQYF
TRBJ2-6 | NA | TRBV9 | CASSLKRTESSGANVLTF
TRBJ1-2 | NA | TRBV3-1 | CASSQGDRKNYGYTF
TRBJ2-3 | NA | TRBV12-3/TRBV12-4 | CASSSGAQYF
TRBJ2-7 | NA | TRBV10-3 | CAIRRGDRSYEQYF
TRBJ2-5 | NA | TRBV27 | CASSFFPGGTQYF
TRBJ2-4 | NA | TRBV20-1 | CSAGTSGTQAKNIQYF
TRBJ2-3 | many | TRBV12-3/TRBV12-4 | CASRLGADTQYF
TRBJ2-3 | NA | TRBV7-2 | CASSPRTNPVEDTQYF
TRBJ2-3 | few | TRBV10-3 | CAISRDRDDTQYF
TRBJ2-3 | NA | TRBV9 | CASSVAGDTRYF
TRBJ2-7 | few | TRBV20-1 | CSASYGGTGSYEQYF
TRBJ2-7 | NA | TRBV7-2 | CASSSPGLGYEQYF
TRBJ2-3 | NA | TRBV7-2 | CASSFRDFRSTDTQYF
TRBJ1-5 | NA | TRBV7-9 | CASSPPHNQPQHF
TRBJ2-1 | NA | TRBV20-1 | CSANPAGESYNEQFF
TRBJ2-6 | NA | TRBV7-9 | CASREELGLAVKGANVLTF
TRBJ1-1 | NA | TRBV4-3 | CASSQDRDGVSEAFF
NA | few | TRBV20-1 | CSARDIHEQYF
TRBJ2-1 | few | TRBV29-1 | CSVGEWGQVYNEQFF
TRBJ2-3 | NA | TRBV6-5 | CASSYSEVGRTGTQYF
TRBJ2-3 | few | TRBV28 | CASSSGGSPDTQYF
TRBJ2-3 | once | TRBV7-2 | CASSRATEGVQYF
TRBJ2-3 | NA | TRBV6-1 | CASSEEGERDTQYF
TRBJ2-7 | few | TRBV7-2 | CASSLVQAAYEQYF
TRBJ2-5 | NA | TRBV7-7 | CASSQGAGGTQYF
TRBJ2-4 | NA | TRBV6-6 | CASSYSNRGYPENIQYF
TRBJ2-4 | many | TRBV29-1 | CSVEGGSGKNIQYF
TRBJ2-5 | NA | TRBV6-5 | CASRDKDSQETQYF
NA | NA | TRBV28 | CASTGTGGLETQYF
TRBJ2-1 | few | TRBV7-2 | CASSPKRPKQFF
TRBJ2-3 | NA | TRBV29-1 | CSVESGSRTDTQYF
TRBJ1-1 | few | TRBV12-3/TRBV12-4 | CASRDRVSGTEAFF
NA | NA | TRBV29-1 | CSVKIGTGQQETQFF
TRBJ1-4 | NA | TRBV4-1 | CASSRPKGATNEKLFF
TRBJ2-1 | few | TRBV7-2 | CASSLMDSYNEQFF
TRBJ2-6 | NA | TRBV7-9 | CASKPEANVLTF
TRBJ1-1 | NA | TRBV28 | CASSPRAVNTEAFF
TRBJ2-1 | few | TRBV28 | CATNRGGPPDEQFF
TRBJ2-2 | NA | TRBV27 | CASSLRGYTGELFF
TRBJ1-2 | NA | TRBV4-1 | CARSQSQGVYGYTF
TRBJ2-5 | NA | TRBV6-1 | CASSEAWTSVKTQYF
TRBJ2-4 | many | TRBV7-2 | CASSSLNIQYF